This T cell receptor beta chain was obtained from a study of shared clonotypes between healthy human individuals. This table comes from immunoSEQ multiplex PCR, and its TCRdb copy is limited to in-frame clones, with some not included. Found here are fewer than 1.8 million clones, roughly 98.5% of them singletons; the top ten hold approximately 0.4%. Germline V gene data show CDR1 as SGHDN and CDR2 as FVKESK. The CDR3 totals 17 residues. The V segment lost 0 bases and the J segment 4 bases; nucleotides outside the gene matches: 9. The V gene is TRBV14, the J gene TRBJ2-7, with 10 positions matching TRBD1. The material sequenced was naive CD4+ T cells sorted from blood. The sample's subset: CD45RA+ positively selected. The clonotype was recovered from a man aged 25-40 years in good health. The CDR3 DNA is TGTGCCAGCAGCCAAGAGTCGGGGACAGGGGCGCTATACGAGCAGTACTTC. Translation gives CASSQESGTGALYEQYF.